This TCR beta chain was obtained from a study of blood T cell repertoires in COVID-19. Across the whole study: The United States, Italy and Spain supplied acute and convalescent COVID-19 samples. The analysed material was cDNA or gDNA that came from T cells, B-cell-depleted T cells, or PBMCs.

This clone was seen a few times. Germline V lookup: CDR1 GTSNPN, CDR2 SVGIG (reference sequence). The CDR3 is made up of 14 amino acids. The V gene lost 8 bases and the J gene lost 7 bases, with 18 bases spanning the gap. In the original processing: Estimation of nucleated cell counts relied on the amplification of reference gene primers. Assay used: immunoSEQ multiplex PCR; TCRdb lists only in-frame clones, some missing. The DNA was the basis for D and trimming; V, J and clone size are from that table. Here the sample spans about 300,000 clones, roughly nine tenths being singletons. Seattle patient enrollment occurred during active infection, with longitudinal follow-up thereafter.

Sequenced sample: peripheral blood. The chain employs TRBV30 and TRBJ1-6; D is unclear. The TCR comes from a woman aged 30 to 39 with COVID-19, enrolled during active disease. The CDR3 protein is CAQSPEWINSPLHF. CDR3 DNA: TGTGCCCAATCCCCGGAGTGGATCAATTCACCCCTCCACTTT. Variable domain in full (rest from reference TRBV30 and TRBJ1-6): SQTIHQWPATLVQPVGSPLSLECTVEGTSNPNLYWYRQAAGRGLQLLFYSVGIGQISSEVPQNLSASRPQDRQFILSSKKLLLSDSGFYLCAQSPEWINSPLHFGNGTRLTVT.